The clone carrying this T cell receptor beta chain occurred many times. The entry originates in a study of blood T cell repertoires in COVID-19. Overall study: Italy, Spain and the United States were the sources of the convalescent and acute COVID-19 samples. The cDNA or gDNA used as material had been derived from T cells, B-cell-depleted T cells, or PBMCs.

The V segment lost 4 bases and the J segment 2 bases; nucleotides outside the gene matches: 0. There are 13 residues in the CDR3. Germline CDR1 SGHRS, CDR2 YFSETQ. In the original analysis: Researchers report that nucleated cell counts were estimated from reference gene primer amplification. Repertoires were generated with immunoSEQ multiplex PCR, while TCRdb's copy carries only in-frame clones and drops some. The DNA was the basis for D and trimming; V, J and clone size are from that table. Among about 170,000 clones listed, around four fifths were seen once. Sequenced material: peripheral blood. The chain uses TRBV5-1 and TRBJ2-5; the match to TRBD1 covers 9 bases. The TCR sequence derives from a woman in her sixties or seventies who had recovered from COVID-19. CDR3 bases: TGCGCCAGCAGCGACAGGGGGCAAGAGACCCAGTACTTC. The encoded protein is CASSDRGQETQYF.